This T cell receptor beta chain was observed in a study of CD8 T cells in ankylosing spondylitis. Study observations and caveats: Disease-linked clones, CD8+, were relatively rare in peripheral blood.

This clonotype has just a few counts. Its target is unknown. Quantitative 5'-RACE with molecular barcodes produced the TCR beta libraries. TCRdb independently ran MiXCR on the 5' RACE reads; one entry per CDR3 protein. The sample comprises approximately 200,000 distinct CDR3 sequences, 10% to 15% of which are singletons, and 9.5% to 11% rests with the top ten. The germline V gene encodes CDR1 MNHNS and CDR2 SASEGT. Trimming removed 5 bases from V and 6 bases from J; junction bases left unmatched: 10. This CDR3 has 16 residues. This chain links TRBV6-1 with TRBJ2-2, with 9 bases lining up with TRBD1. Specimen: blood, either unsorted or a sorted T cell fraction (not recorded which). The receptor comes from a female donor with ankylosing spondylitis or in good health (not recorded which). The CDR3 region is CASSTAPGQGAGELFF. The CDR3, as DNA: TGTGCCAGCAGTACAGCTCCGGGACAGGGCGCCGGGGAGCTGTTTTTT.